This T cell receptor (beta chain) was identified in a study of chemoradiotherapy in HPV16-positive cancers. Turning to the study itself: Functional T-cell assays on two HPV16-positive patients' cells defined candidate HPV-specific clones and common TCR motifs.

This clone was seen just once. Its specificity is not known. Samples were taken several times over chemoradiotherapy. Regarding the study as a whole: During treatment, candidate HPV-specific clones and E7-related motifs expanded in tumor. In HPV16-positive patients, HPV-responsive T-cell expansion tracked better recurrence-free survival.

This table comes from immunoSEQ multiplex PCR, and its TCRdb copy is limited to in-frame clones, with some not included. The sample lists approximately 29,000 clones; 75% to 90% were seen once. Losses at the gene ends were 10 bases for V and 2 bases for J; bases not matched to a gene: 9. Looked up from germline, CDR1 is SNHLY and CDR2 is FYNNEI. This CDR3 comprises 15 residues. The chain joins TRBV2 to TRBJ2-1, with 9 bases that match TRBD2. The sequence came from a human donor with HPV-associated anogenital cancer. The material sequenced was blood, taken from a patient who underwent chemoradiotherapy. The CDR3, as DNA: TGTGCCAACAGGGAGCGGGGGGCGCCCTACAATGAGCAGTTCTTC. This encodes CANRERGAPYNEQFF.